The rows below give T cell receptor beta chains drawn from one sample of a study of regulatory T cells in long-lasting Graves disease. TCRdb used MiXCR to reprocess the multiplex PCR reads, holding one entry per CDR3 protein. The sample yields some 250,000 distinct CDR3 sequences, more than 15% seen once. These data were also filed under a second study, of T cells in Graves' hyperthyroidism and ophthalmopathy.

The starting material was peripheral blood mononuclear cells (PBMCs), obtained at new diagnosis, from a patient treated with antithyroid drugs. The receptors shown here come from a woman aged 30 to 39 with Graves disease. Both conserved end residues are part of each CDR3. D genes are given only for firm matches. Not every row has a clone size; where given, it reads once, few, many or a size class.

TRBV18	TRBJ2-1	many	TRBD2	TGTGCCAGCTCACCCCTAAGGTTGGGCGGGAGTAAGCAGTTCTTC	CASSPLRLGGSKQFF
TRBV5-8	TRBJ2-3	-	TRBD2	TGTGCCAGCAGCCAGAATCTAGCGGGCACAGATACGCGGTATTTT	CASSQNLAGTDTRYF
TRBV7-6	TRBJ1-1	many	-	TGTGCCAGCAGCTCGGGTTCTTCCTGGACTGAAGCTTTCTTT	CASSSGSSWTEAFF
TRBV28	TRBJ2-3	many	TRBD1	TGTGCCAGCAGTCAAGGGGGGACAGGACTGACAGATACGCAGTATTTT	CASSQGGTGLTDTQYF
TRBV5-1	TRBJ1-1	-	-	TGCGCCAGCAGCCAAAACAGCGAAGAAGCTTTCTTT	CASSQNSEEAFF
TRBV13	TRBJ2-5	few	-	TGTGCCAGCAGCTTATTTAAAGAGACCCAGTACTTC	CASSLFKETQYF
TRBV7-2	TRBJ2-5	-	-	TGTGCCAGCAGTGGCGGGGTGCAAGAGACCCAGTACTTC	CASSGGVQETQYF
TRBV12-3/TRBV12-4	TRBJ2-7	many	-	TGTGCCAGCAGTTCCACACTCTGGGCGGGCGAGCAGTACTTC	CASSSTLWAGEQYF
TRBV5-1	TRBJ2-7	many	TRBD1	TGCGCCAGCAGACAGTCCGGGACAGGGGGCGCCGAGCAGTACTTC	CASRQSGTGGAEQYF
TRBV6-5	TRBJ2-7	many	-	TGTGCCAGCAGTTACTCGAGGCAGACCTCTACCTACGAGCAGTACTTC	CASSYSRQTSTYEQYF
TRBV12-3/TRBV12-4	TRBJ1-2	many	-	TGTGCCAGCAGCAGAAACTCAGCTAACTATGGCTACACCTTC	CASSRNSANYGYTF
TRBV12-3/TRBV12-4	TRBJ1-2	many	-	TGTGCCAGCAGTCGACAGGCAACTAACTATGGCTACACCTTC	CASSRQATNYGYTF
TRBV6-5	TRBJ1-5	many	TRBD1	TGTGCCAGCAGTTACTCACGAACAGGGGTCCATCAGCCCCAGCATTTT	CASSYSRTGVHQPQHF
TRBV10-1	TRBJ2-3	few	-	TGCGCCAGCAGTGATTCAGGTCGAGTCGCAGATACGCAGTATTTT	CASSDSGRVADTQYF
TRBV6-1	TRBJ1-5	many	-	TGTGCCAGCAGGGCCGGACGGGGCGGTGGGCCCCAGCATTTT	CASRAGRGGGPQHF
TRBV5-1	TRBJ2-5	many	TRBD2	TGCGCCAGCAGCTGGGCGGGGGGCCAAGAGACCCAGTACTTC	CASSWAGGQETQYF
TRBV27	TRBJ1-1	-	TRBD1	TGTGCCAGCAGTTCGGGACAGGGAGTTGGCACTGAAGCTTTCTTT	CASSSGQGVGTEAFF
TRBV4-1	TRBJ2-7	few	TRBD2	TGCGCCAGCAGCCAAGACGAGACTAGCGGGGCCTCTGTGGAGCAGTACTTC	CASSQDETSGASVEQYF
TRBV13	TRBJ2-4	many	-	TGTGCCAGCAGCCCCGGCGGATCCAAAAACATTCAGTACTTC	CASSPGGSKNIQYF
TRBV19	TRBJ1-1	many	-	TGTGCCAGTAGTCTGACACCCATGAACACTGAAGCTTTCTTT	CASSLTPMNTEAFF
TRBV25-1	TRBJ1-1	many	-	TGTGCCAGCACATCGTTCACTGAAGCTTTCTTT	CASTSFTEAFF
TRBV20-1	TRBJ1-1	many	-	TGCAGTGCTAGACGGGGCAGGAGGACACCAAGTACGAACACTGAAGCTTTCTTT	CSARRGRRTPSTNTEAFF
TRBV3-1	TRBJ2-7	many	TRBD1	TGTGCCAGCAGCCAAGAGGTCGGGACAGGGATATCCGAGCAGTACTTC	CASSQEVGTGISEQYF
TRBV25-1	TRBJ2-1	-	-	TGTGCCAGCAGTGAATATGAGGGGGGCTCCTACAATGAGCAGTTCTTC	CASSEYEGGSYNEQFF
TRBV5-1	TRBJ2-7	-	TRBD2	TGCGCCAGCAGCTTGGAAGGGGCTAGCGGGGGGGCGTCCGAGCAGTACTTC	CASSLEGASGGASEQYF
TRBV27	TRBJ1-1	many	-	TGTGCCAGCAGGAGGGGGAACACTGAAGCTTTCTTT	CASRRGNTEAFF
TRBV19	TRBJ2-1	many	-	TGTGCCAGTAAGAGGGACTCCTCATACAATGAGCAGTTCTTC	CASKRDSSYNEQFF
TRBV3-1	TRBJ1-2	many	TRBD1	TGTGCCAGCAGCCAATCTCTGGGACAGGGGGCCGACTATGGCTACACCTTC	CASSQSLGQGADYGYTF
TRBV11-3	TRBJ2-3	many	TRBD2	TGTGCCAGCAGCGCCGGGACTAGCGGGGCTGCCTCCCCCATGACACAGTATTTT	CASSAGTSGAASPMTQYF